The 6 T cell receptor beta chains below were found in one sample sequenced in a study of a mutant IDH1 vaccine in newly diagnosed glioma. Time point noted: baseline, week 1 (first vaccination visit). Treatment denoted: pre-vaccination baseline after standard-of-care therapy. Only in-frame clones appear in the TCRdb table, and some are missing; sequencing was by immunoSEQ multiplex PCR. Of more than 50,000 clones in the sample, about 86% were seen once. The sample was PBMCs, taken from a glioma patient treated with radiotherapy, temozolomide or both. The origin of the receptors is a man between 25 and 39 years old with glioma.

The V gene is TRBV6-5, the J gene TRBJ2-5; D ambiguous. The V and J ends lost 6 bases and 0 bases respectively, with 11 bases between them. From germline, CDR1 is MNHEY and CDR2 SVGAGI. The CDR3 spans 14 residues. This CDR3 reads CASSRDGNQETQYF. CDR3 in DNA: TGTGCCAGCAGCCGAGACGGCAACCAAGAGACCCAGTACTTC.

This CDR3 is CASSRDRGSVEQYF. CDR3 nucleotide sequence: TGTGCCAGCTCCCGGGACAGGGGAAGTGTCGAGCAGTACTTC. This chain joins TRBV18 and TRBJ2-7, with 10 bases fitting TRBD1. Germline CDR1 is KGHSH and CDR2 is LQKENI. The trim removed 6 bases at V and 6 bases at J, leaving 8 bases unmatched. The CDR3 extends over 14 amino acids.

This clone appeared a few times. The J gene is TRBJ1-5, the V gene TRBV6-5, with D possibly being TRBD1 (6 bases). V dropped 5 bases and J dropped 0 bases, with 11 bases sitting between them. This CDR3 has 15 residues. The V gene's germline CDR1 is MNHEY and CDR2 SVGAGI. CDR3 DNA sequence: TGTGCCAGCAGTCTTAACAGGGATAGCAATCAGCCCCAGCATTTT. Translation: CASSLNRDSNQPQHF.

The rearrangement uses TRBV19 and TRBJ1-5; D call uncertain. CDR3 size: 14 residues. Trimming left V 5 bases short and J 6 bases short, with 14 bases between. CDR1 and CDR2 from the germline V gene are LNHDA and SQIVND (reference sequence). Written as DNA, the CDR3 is TGTGCCAGTAGTTTGGGCCCAGTCGGTCAGCCCCAGCATTTT. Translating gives CASSLGPVGQPQHF.

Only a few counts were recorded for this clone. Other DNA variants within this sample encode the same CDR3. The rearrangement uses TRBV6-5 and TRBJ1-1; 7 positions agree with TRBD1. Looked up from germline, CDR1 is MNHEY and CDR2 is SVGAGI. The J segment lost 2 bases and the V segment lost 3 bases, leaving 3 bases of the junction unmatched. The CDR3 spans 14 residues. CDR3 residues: CASSYGDRNTEAFF. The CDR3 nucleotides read TGTGCCAGCAGTTATGGGGACAGAAACACTGAAGCTTTCTTT.

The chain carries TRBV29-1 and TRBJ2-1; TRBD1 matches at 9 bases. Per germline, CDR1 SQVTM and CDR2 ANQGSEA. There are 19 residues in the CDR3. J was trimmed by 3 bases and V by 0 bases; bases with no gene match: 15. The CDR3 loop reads CSVEERAQLRDRVYNEQFF. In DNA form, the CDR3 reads TGCAGCGTTGAAGAAAGAGCCCAATTGAGGGACAGGGTCTACAATGAGCAGTTCTTC.